This record concerns one T cell receptor (beta chain) sequence. Its target is not known. The CDR3 covers 17 residues. The ends lost 1 base at V and 1 base at J; junction bases unmatched: 8. Per the germline V gene, CDR1 is SNHLY and CDR2 is FYNNEI. These data are taken from a study of beta chain features in type 1 diabetes. Findings of the study overall: Type 1 diabetes patients had VDJ junctions that carried fewer insertions and more deletions.

TCRB transcripts that were expressed got sequenced, as all of the isolated RNA had been reverse transcribed. TCRdb's copy holds only in-frame clones and misses some; the assay was immunoSEQ multiplex PCR. The data contain about 370,000 clones, around 15% of them seen just once; the ten biggest clones take up around 0.02%. Sequencing was done on a sample of naive CD4+ T cells from blood. The gene calls are TRBV2 and TRBJ2-3; 7 nucleotides match TRBD2. The sequence derives from a woman between 18 and 30 years old in good health. The CDR3: CASSEGWIAGGTDTQYF. CDR3 bases: TGTGCCAGCAGTGAAGGTTGGATAGCGGGCGGCACAGATACGCAGTATTTT.